Listed here are 2 T cell receptor beta chains from one sample, sequenced in a study of blood T cell repertoires in COVID-19. Method: immunoSEQ multiplex PCR; TCRdb's copy keeps in-frame clones and lacks some. Of about 200,000 clones in the sample, 80% to 90% were seen once. The sequenced material came from PBMCs or T cells enriched from blood (not recorded which). The origin of the receptors is a woman in her thirties or forties with acute COVID-19.

The chain joins TRBV5-1 to TRBJ2-3; tentatively, D is TRBD1 (6 bases). CDR3 length: 15 amino acids. Between the trimmed V and J ends, which lost 0 bases and 1 base, there was a span of 9 bases. From germline, CDR1 is SGHRS and CDR2 YFSETQ. The CDR3 bases are TGCGCCAGCAGCTTGGTGGGACACCGCACAGATACGCAGTATTTT. It encodes CASSLVGHRTDTQYF. The variable domain in full, with the rest retrieved from reference TRBV5-1 and TRBJ2-3, is KAGVTQTPRYLIKTRGQQVTLSCSPISGHRSVSWYQQTPGQGLQFLFEYFSETQRNKGNFPGRFSGRQFSNSRSEMNVSTLELGDSALYLCASSLVGHRTDTQYFGPGTRLTVL.

This rearrangement joins TRBV11-3 to TRBJ2-7, with TRBD1 identical over 9 bases. The CDR3 spans 14 residues. Losses at the gene ends were 8 bases for V and 4 bases for J; bases not matched to a gene: 9. Germline V gene lookup returns CDR1 SGHNT and CDR2 YENEEA. The DNA for the CDR3 is TGTGCCAGCGCATCGGGACAGGGATGGTACGAGCAGTACTTC. Protein: CASASGQGWYEQYF.